This T cell receptor (beta chain) was captured in a study of shared clonotypes between healthy human individuals. J gave up 4 bases and V 1 base, and 9 bases lay outside the gene matches. Germline loops: CDR1 GTSNPN, CDR2 SVGIG (reference sequence). This CDR3 spans 16 amino acids. Sequencing was performed with immunoSEQ multiplex PCR; in TCRdb, only in-frame clones are kept and a portion is missing. The sample contains 2.3 million or so clones, roughly 93% of which appear only once. The V call is TRBV30, the J call TRBJ2-5, with TRBD2 matching 10 bases. The TCR was taken from a man aged 18 to 30 in good health. Some clones in this sample may be carry-over from other donors' samples. Sequencing input: naive CD4+ T cells from PBMCs. Subset of the sample: CD45RA+ positively selected. CDR3 nucleotides: TGTGCCTGGAGTGGGCTAGCGGGAGTCTTGGGAGAGACCCAGTACTTC. It encodes CAWSGLAGVLGETQYF.